This is a list of T cell receptor beta chains from one sample in a study of T cell clusters in autoimmune cytopenias. TCRdb derives one entry per CDR3 protein from the multiplex PCR reads, leaving out DNA. The sample is made up of approximately 12,000 distinct CDR3 sequences, and the top ten hold less than 25% of it. These data are also associated with another study on T cell repertoires in aging, cancer and after chemotherapy.

Sequenced input: peripheral blood. All receptors derive from a human donor in good health. Both conserved end residues are part of each CDR3. Clone size is not always given. Where it is, it says once, few, many or a class for expanded clones.

-	TRBV27	TRBJ2-5	CASSPDYLYQETQYF
-	TRBV12-3/TRBV12-4	TRBJ2-3	CASSLGLPGTGVSTDTQYF
-	TRBV6-5	TRBJ2-1	CASSPPSTAWHEQFF
medium-sized	TRBV19	TRBJ2-6	CASSITDPSGANVLTF
-	TRBV30	TRBJ1-1	CAWSGRGGTEAFF
-	TRBV11-3	TRBJ1-6	CASTEGTGVNSPLHF
-	TRBV5-1	TRBJ2-3	CASSLGRGRTDTQYF
-	TRBV29-1	TRBJ1-2	CSAYTGTGGDYGYTF
medium-sized	TRBV29-1	TRBJ2-1	CSVEVVTANEQFF
-	TRBV6-6	TRBJ2-5	CASSYTSEETQYF
medium-sized	TRBV29-1	TRBJ2-2	CSPEQRNTGELFF
-	TRBV19	TRBJ1-2	CASSIAWARSGYTF
medium-sized	TRBV19	TRBJ2-7	CASSIVAQGDYEQYF
-	TRBV12-3/TRBV12-4	TRBJ2-1	CASSPTGVNEQFF
-	TRBV19	TRBJ2-3	CATQDRDWTDTQYF
-	TRBV18	TRBJ2-1	CASSTGTGAWNEQFF
-	TRBV5-6	TRBJ2-5	CASSSLFRDQETQYF
-	TRBV19	TRBJ2-7	CATLGTNSYEQYF
-	TRBV6-1	TRBJ1-5	CASSEAAAEPQHF
-	TRBV27	TRBJ2-3	CASSLFSGAMGDTQYF
-	TRBV29-1	TRBJ1-2	CSVELDRGGSYTF
-	TRBV30	TRBJ2-1	CAWLQLAGGTNEQFF
-	TRBV15	TRBJ1-1	CATSSRTGNTEAFF
-	TRBV12-3/TRBV12-4	TRBJ1-2	CASSKTPGGGGYTF
-	TRBV19	TRBJ1-2	CASSILGQQPWFDTF
-	TRBV10-3	TRBJ2-3	CATGASTDTQYF
-	TRBV12-3/TRBV12-4	TRBJ2-2	CASSLTAGVTGELFF
-	TRBV14	TRBJ2-7	CASSGQGTYEQYF
-	TRBV5-4	TRBJ2-5	CASSLALGFEETQYF
-	TRBV5-1	TRBJ1-4	CASSSGLAEKLFF
-	TRBV5-4	TRBJ2-7	CASSLTSEAVYEQYF
-	TRBV5-4	TRBJ2-7	CASSLDPGQSYEQYF
medium-sized	TRBV29-1	TRBJ1-2	CSVFPSDRGDGYTF
-	TRBV6-2/TRBV6-3	TRBJ2-1	CASSYRGQVYNEQFF
-	TRBV6-2/TRBV6-3	TRBJ1-1	CASNQGTEAFF
-	TRBV5-6	TRBJ2-7	CASSRGQLEQYF
-	TRBV6-1	TRBJ1-2	CASSELLRGYTF
-	TRBV27	TRBJ1-4	CASSSLGTANEKLFF
medium-sized	TRBV29-1	TRBJ1-4	CSVDTGSGEKLFF
-	TRBV6-5	TRBJ1-1	CASSYRALGDTEAFF
medium-sized	TRBV29-1	TRBJ1-1	CSVTGGTEAFF
-	TRBV5-6	TRBJ2-2	CASSSDGVLNTGELFF
-	TRBV19	TRBJ1-1	CASSMVVNTEAFF
medium-sized	TRBV29-1	TRBJ2-3	CSVVPGGSTDTQYF